The rows below give T cell receptor beta chains drawn from one sample of a study of CD8+CD57+ T cells in acquired aplastic anemia. TCRdb reprocessed the reads with MiXCR, giving one entry per CDR3 protein. The sample has approximately 250,000 distinct CDR3 sequences, around 82% seen once. Sequenced input: sorted CD4+, CD8+, or CD8+CD57+ T cells (not recorded which) from PBMCs. The source is a human donor with aplastic anemia. Both conserved end residues are part of each CDR3. Some rows have no size entry. The others give once, few or many, or a class for an expanded clone.

abundance | j_gene | v_gene | CDR3aa
NA | TRBJ2-3 | TRBV7-6 | CASSLNSSIEQLFF
NA | TRBJ1-1 | TRBV6-5 | CASSYAPWGEQGEAFF
NA | TRBJ2-5 | TRBV7-8 | CASSLAHGPNTQYYF
NA | TRBJ2-1 | TRBV7-2 | CASSSQGSEEQVGQFF
NA | TRBJ1-1 | TRBV9 | CASGGAGTVQNFGFF
NA | TRBJ1-1 | TRBV4-2 | CASTSRRELVNTEALF
NA | TRBJ2-1 | TRBV5-4 | CASSVVQNSYNEQFF
NA | TRBJ2-3 | TRBV10-3 | CAISEFAGFSTDTQYF
NA | TRBJ2-5 | TRBV24-1 | CATSDQGFQATKYF
NA | TRBJ2-3 | TRBV2 | CASSLASGRPGKQYF
once | TRBJ2-3 | TRBV15 | CATSLDGKVSTDTQYF
NA | TRBJ2-3 | TRBV11-3 | CASREFVTDTQYF
NA | TRBJ2-3 | TRBV20-1 | CSTPLGLVKPDTQYF
few | TRBJ2-3 | TRBV7-8 | CASSITGGGDTQYF
NA | TRBJ1-1 | TRBV7-2 | CASSLEGRTAFF
NA | TRBJ2-5 | TRBV7-2 | CATSRASEQEATYF
NA | TRBJ1-2 | TRBV2 | CATSRIETQGDGYTF
NA | TRBJ2-3 | TRBV7-8 | CASSLAGDRDPQYF
NA | TRBJ2-1 | TRBV7-2 | CASSFQRNGGSDEQFF
few | TRBJ1-1 | TRBV7-9 | CASSLASTGGEAFF